What follows describes a single T cell receptor (beta chain). The target antigen is unknown. V dropped 0 bases and J dropped 6 bases, with 8 bases sitting between them. The germline V gene has CDR1 SEHNR and CDR2 FQNEAQ (reference sequence). This CDR3 spans 13 amino acids. The entry originates in a study of T cells in localized non-small cell lung cancer. Sequenced by immunoSEQ multiplex PCR; TCRdb stores in-frame clones only, minus some. The sample has under 9,500 clones; around 92% are singletons. Study conclusions and caveats: Among the tissues sampled, uninvolved adjacent lung had the highest T cell clonality, above tumor. Appearing in adjacent lung were a median roughly 60 of the top 100 tumor clones.

The sequencing used peripheral blood, collected before any cancer treatment. This receptor was identified in a woman aged 35 to 70 with stage I squamous cell lung carcinoma. The chain couples TRBV7-9 to TRBJ1-2; D is unresolved. CDR3 DNA: TGTGCCAGCAGCTTAGCGCTTGGGGATGGCTACACCTTC. It is translated as CASSLALGDGYTF.